This T cell receptor beta chain derives from a study of shared T cell receptors in the human thymus. TCRdb's table, derived via immunoSEQ multiplex PCR, lists solely in-frame clones and lacks some. Here the sample spans about 660,000 clones, roughly 90% being singletons. Trimming took 4 bases from V and 0 from J, leaving 22 bases between them. Looked up from germline, CDR1 is KGHSH and CDR2 is LQKENI. This CDR3 is 18 amino acids long. The sample was also linked to a second study, of human thymus T cells. That study adds: Infants served as donors; they were healthy and Finnish and were having corrective surgery for congenital heart defects. Resections removed during corrective heart surgery provided the thymus tissue used. As related research reported, thymic repertoires overlapped highly among unrelated individuals.

Sequencing input: thymocytes. The chain combines TRBV18 with TRBJ2-7; D might be TRBD1 (6 bases). The sequence was obtained from a boy in the first two years of life with a congenital heart defect. CDR3 DNA: TGTGCCAGCTCACAGGGGTCCCAGGGGCTAAAAAGCTCCTACGAGCAGTACTTC. Translation gives CASSQGSQGLKSSYEQYF.